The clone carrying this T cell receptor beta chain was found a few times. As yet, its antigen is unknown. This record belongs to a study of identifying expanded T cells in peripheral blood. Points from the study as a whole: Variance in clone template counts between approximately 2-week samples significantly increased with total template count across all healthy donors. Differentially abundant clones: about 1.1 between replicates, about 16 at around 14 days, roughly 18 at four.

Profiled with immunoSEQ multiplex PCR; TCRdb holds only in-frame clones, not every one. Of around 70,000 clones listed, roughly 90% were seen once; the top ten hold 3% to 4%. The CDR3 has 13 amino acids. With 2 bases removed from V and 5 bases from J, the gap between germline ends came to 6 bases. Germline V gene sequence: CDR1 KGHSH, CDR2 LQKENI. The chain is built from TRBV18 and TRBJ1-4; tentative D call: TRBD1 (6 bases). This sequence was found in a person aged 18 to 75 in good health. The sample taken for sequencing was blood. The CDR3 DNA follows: TGTGCCAGCTCACCAACAGGGAATGAAAAACTGTTTTTT. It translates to CASSPTGNEKLFF.